This T cell receptor beta chain emerged from a study of blood T cells in healthy people across ages. Study-wide results and caveats: Unsorted PBMCs ruled out conclusive naive versus antigen-experienced comparison.

Every donor provided roughly 10 milliliters of peripheral blood. The total RNA that was extracted per sample amounted to at least 5.5 micrograms. Using a J-beta primer mix together with a sample-barcoded 5' primer, a second PCR was run for about 6 to 12 cycles. TCRdb used MiXCR to reprocess the 5' RACE reads, holding one entry per CDR3 protein. The data show 600,000 to 850,000 distinct CDR3 sequences, 25% seen once. Points on this clonotype: The target antigen is unknown.

These sequences were also reported in another study, on T cells of mothers and their children. As reported in that work: Relative to unrelated pairs, biologically related mother-child dyads exhibited marginally greater, non-significant overlap.

This clonotype was obtained from a boy between 5 and 17 years old in good health. The sample consisted of blood.

The CDR3 here is CSARRQGDFDEQFF. In DNA, the CDR3 is TGCAGTGCCCGGCGACAGGGTGACTTCGATGAGCAGTTCTTC. This chain links TRBV20-1 with TRBJ2-1; 7 positions match TRBD1. V was pared by 6 bases and J by 8 bases, with 13 bases of the junction left unmatched. The CDR3 loop spans 14 amino acids. Germline CDR1 reads DFQATT; CDR2 reads SNEGSKA (reference sequence).